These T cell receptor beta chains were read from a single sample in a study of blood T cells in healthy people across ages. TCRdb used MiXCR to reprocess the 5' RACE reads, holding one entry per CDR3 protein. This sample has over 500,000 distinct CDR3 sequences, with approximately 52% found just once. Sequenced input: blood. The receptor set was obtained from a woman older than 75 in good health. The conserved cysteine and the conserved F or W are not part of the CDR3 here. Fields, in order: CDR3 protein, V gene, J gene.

CDR3: ASGGTGGSHEQY
V: TRBV6-5
J: TRBJ2-7

CDR3: ASSQERTSRSYNEQF
V: TRBV3-1
J: TRBJ2-1

CDR3: SVAEAEQF
V: TRBV29-1
J: TRBJ2-1

CDR3: ASNDRGLETQY
V: TRBV12-3/TRBV12-4
J: .

CDR3: SAQPGRGETQY
V: TRBV20-1
J: .

CDR3: ASNYLNRGYNEKLF
V: TRBV2
J: TRBJ1-4

CDR3: ATEAGGLDEQF
V: TRBV24-1
J: TRBJ2-1

CDR3: ASSQEAVRPTETQY
V: TRBV14
J: TRBJ2-5

CDR3: ASSPYTGELF
V: TRBV5-1
J: TRBJ2-2

CDR3: ASSNGDTQY
V: TRBV6-2/TRBV6-3
J: TRBJ2-3

CDR3: ASHRASGMYEQY
V: TRBV7-2
J: TRBJ2-7

CDR3: ASSGLGHLGTDTQY
V: TRBV25-1
J: TRBJ2-3

CDR3: ASSCRQGEEQF
V: TRBV7-2
J: TRBJ2-1

CDR3: ASSVAGGPHRSDTQY
V: TRBV9
J: TRBJ2-3

CDR3: VSSRDSGRKEQF
V: TRBV6-6
J: TRBJ2-1

CDR3: ASSQGLGNQPQH
V: TRBV7-2
J: TRBJ1-5

CDR3: SALGLAGGSRTDTQY
V: TRBV20-1
J: TRBJ2-3

CDR3: ASSLGTSNYEQY
V: TRBV5-1
J: TRBJ2-7

CDR3: ASSYVGANTGELF
V: TRBV6-5
J: TRBJ2-2

CDR3: SVIRGLNEQF
V: TRBV29-1
J: TRBJ2-1

CDR3: ASSHSQSTDTQY
V: TRBV7-2
J: TRBJ2-3

CDR3: ASSFRVMGLVGYNEQY
V: TRBV28
J: TRBJ2-5

CDR3: ASSQQSPLYGYT
V: TRBV7-9
J: TRBJ1-2

CDR3: ASSYAISSGWIYNEQF
V: TRBV6-5
J: TRBJ2-1

CDR3: ASSSIGLAGETQY
V: TRBV6-5
J: .

CDR3: ASSEVPANTEAF
V: TRBV5-1
J: TRBJ1-1

CDR3: ASSPMGFYEQF
V: TRBV7-9
J: TRBJ2-1

CDR3: SASSGGGADTQY
V: TRBV20-1
J: TRBJ2-3

CDR3: ASSHQYSTMDQETQY
V: TRBV5-1
J: TRBJ2-5

CDR3: ASSPFGASLNTEAF
V: TRBV18
J: TRBJ1-1

CDR3: ASSYTGGGQETQY
V: TRBV12-3/TRBV12-4
J: TRBJ2-5

CDR3: ASNPGHLNTGELF
V: TRBV27
J: TRBJ2-2

CDR3: ASSVISGGAGDTQY
V: TRBV9
J: TRBJ2-3

CDR3: SARTSGGQYNEQF
V: TRBV20-1
J: TRBJ2-1

CDR3: SAWDRGGQPQH
V: TRBV20-1
J: TRBJ1-5

CDR3: ATLPGAGAYNEQF
V: TRBV12-3/TRBV12-4
J: TRBJ2-1

CDR3: SAPGGH
V: TRBV20-1
J: TRBJ1-5

CDR3: ASSAQRASGGDTQY
V: TRBV7-3
J: TRBJ2-3

CDR3: AGRLSGWGDGYT
V: TRBV27
J: TRBJ1-2

CDR3: ASSKPGQGVVRYGYT
V: TRBV4-1
J: TRBJ1-2

CDR3: ASSPRDYLQETQY
V: TRBV3-1
J: TRBJ2-5

CDR3: SARDRGGSSYEQY
V: TRBV20-1
J: TRBJ2-7

CDR3: ASSRSPGTGGGEQY
V: TRBV3-1
J: .

CDR3: SARSRGERYNQPQH
V: TRBV20-1
J: TRBJ1-5

CDR3: ASSLGGSSEAF
V: TRBV7-9
J: TRBJ1-1

CDR3: AISGAGGDTEAF
V: TRBV10-3
J: TRBJ1-1

CDR3: ASSPTSGVYNEQF
V: TRBV11-1
J: TRBJ2-1

CDR3: SATSIIQGFFEKLF
V: TRBV20-1
J: TRBJ1-4

CDR3: ASSPGFSDEQF
V: TRBV3-1
J: TRBJ2-1

CDR3: ASSLSRSSGSLETQY
V: TRBV7-2
J: TRBJ2-5

CDR3: AISEIVARTVLSYNEQF
V: TRBV10-3
J: TRBJ2-1

CDR3: ASNSGVYEQY
V: TRBV12-3/TRBV12-4
J: TRBJ2-7

CDR3: ASSSRRVRDTQY
V: TRBV7-2
J: TRBJ2-3